Detailed here is one TCR beta chain. Its target is not known. V lost 8 bases and J lost 0, with 17 bases in between. The CDR3 runs 16 residues. Germline V gives CDR1 SGHTA, CDR2 FQGNSA. These data are taken from a study of T cell responses to AZD1222 COVID-19 vaccine. The method was immunoSEQ multiplex PCR; TCRdb's version includes in-frame clones alone and lacks a portion of them. The table shows 140,000 to 150,000 clones, with around 83% occurring only once. Findings and limits, study-wide: The number of AZD1222 recipients seropositive at baseline was only five to seven.

This sequence joins TRBV7-2 and TRBJ1-3; no clear D. Material: peripheral blood, obtained 28 days after the second AZD1222 dose. This receptor was obtained from an adult who received the AZD1222 COVID-19 vaccine. The CDR3 spells CASSTLGPLSGNTIYF. CDR3 bases: TGTGCCAGCTCTACCTTAGGACCCCTCTCTGGAAACACCATATATTTT.